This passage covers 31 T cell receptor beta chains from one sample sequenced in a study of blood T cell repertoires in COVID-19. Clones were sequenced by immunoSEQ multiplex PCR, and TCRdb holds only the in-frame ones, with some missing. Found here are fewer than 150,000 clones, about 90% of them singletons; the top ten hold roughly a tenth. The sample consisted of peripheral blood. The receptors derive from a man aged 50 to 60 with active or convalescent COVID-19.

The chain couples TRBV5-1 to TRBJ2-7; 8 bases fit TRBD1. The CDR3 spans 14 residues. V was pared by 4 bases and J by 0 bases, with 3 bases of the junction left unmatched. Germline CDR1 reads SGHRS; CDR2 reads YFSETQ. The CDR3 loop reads CASSRTGNSYEQYF. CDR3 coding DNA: TGCGCCAGCAGCCGGACAGGGAACTCCTACGAGCAGTACTTC.

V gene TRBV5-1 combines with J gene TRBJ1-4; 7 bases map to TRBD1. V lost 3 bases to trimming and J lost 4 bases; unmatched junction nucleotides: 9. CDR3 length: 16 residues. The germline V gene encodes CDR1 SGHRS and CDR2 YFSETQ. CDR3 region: CASSYTGTALNEKLFF. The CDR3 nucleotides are TGCGCCAGCAGCTACACAGGGACAGCGCTTAATGAAAAACTGTTTTTT.

The CDR3 coding sequence is TGTGCCAGCAGTTCGGGACAGATGAACACTGAAGCTTTCTTT. It specifies CASSSGQMNTEAFF. V usage is TRBV6-5 and J usage is TRBJ1-1, with TRBD1 identical over 7 bases. Trimming cost V 4 bases and J 0 bases; bases outside gene matches: 2. Germline CDR1 MNHEY, CDR2 SVGAGI. The CDR3 runs to 14 residues.

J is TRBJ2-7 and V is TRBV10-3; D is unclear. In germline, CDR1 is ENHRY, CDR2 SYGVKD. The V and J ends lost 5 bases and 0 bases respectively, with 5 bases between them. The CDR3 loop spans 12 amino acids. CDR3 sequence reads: CAISQNSYEQYF. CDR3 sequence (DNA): TGTGCCATCAGTCAGAACTCCTACGAGCAGTACTTC.

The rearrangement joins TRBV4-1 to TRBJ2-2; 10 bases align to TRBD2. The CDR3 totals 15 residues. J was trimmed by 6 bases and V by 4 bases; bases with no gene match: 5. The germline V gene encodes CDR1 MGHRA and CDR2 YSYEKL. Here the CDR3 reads CASSPSSGRAGELFF. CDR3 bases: TGCGCCAGCAGCCCCTCGAGCGGGAGGGCCGGGGAGCTGTTTTTT.

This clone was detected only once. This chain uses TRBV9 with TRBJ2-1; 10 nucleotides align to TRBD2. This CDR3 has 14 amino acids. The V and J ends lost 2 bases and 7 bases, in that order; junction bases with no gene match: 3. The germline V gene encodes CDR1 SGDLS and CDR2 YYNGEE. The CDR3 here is CASSVRAGGNEQFF. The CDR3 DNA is TGTGCCAGCAGCGTTCGAGCGGGAGGGAATGAGCAGTTCTTC.

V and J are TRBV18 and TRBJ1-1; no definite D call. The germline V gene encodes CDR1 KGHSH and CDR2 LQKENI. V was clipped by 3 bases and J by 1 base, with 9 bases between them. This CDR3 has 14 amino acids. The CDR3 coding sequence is TGTGCCAGCTCACCTGCGATAAGGAACACTGAAGCTTTCTTT. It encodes CASSPAIRNTEAFF.

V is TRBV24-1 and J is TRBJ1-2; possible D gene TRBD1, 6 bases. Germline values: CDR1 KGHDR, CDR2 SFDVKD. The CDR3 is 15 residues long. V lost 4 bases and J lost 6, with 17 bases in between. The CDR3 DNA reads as TGTGCCACCAGTGACCCCCGTGGCAGGGGTCATGGCTACACCTTC. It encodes CATSDPRGRGHGYTF.

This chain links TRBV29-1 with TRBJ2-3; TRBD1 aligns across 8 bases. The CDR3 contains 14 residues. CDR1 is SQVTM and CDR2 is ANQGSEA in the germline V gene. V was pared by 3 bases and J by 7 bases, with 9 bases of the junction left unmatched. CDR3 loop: CSVDWPQGANTQYF. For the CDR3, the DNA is TGCAGCGTTGATTGGCCCCAGGGGGCAAATACGCAGTATTTT.

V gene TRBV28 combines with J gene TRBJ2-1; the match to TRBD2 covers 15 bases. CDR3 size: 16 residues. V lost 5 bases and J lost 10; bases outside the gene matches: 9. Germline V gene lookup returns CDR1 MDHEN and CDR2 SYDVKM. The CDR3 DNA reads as TGTGCCAGCAGTCCTTCTGGGACTAGCGGGAGGCTCGAGCAGTTCTTC. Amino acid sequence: CASSPSGTSGRLEQFF.

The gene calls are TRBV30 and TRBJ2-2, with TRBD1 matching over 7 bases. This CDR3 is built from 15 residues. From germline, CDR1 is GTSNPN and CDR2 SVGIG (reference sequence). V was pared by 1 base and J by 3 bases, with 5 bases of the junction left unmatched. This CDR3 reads CAWSAGQLYTGELFF. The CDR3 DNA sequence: TGTGCCTGGAGTGCGGGACAGCTATACACCGGGGAGCTGTTTTTT.

The CDR3 loop is CASSPHPGTGGDYGYTF. Written as DNA, the CDR3 is TGTGCCAGCAGCCCGCATCCCGGGACAGGGGGTGACTATGGCTACACCTTC. V usage is TRBV7-2 and J usage is TRBJ1-2; TRBD1 aligns across 11 bases. CDR3 length: 17 residues. The V gene's germline CDR1 is SGHTA and CDR2 FQGNSA. V gave up 5 bases and J gave up 3 bases; unmatched junction bases: 11.

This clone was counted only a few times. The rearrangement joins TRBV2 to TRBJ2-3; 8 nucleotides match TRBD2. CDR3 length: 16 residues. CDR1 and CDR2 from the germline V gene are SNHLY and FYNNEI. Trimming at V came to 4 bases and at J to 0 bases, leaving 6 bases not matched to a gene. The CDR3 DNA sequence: TGTGCCAGCAGTGCCGGACTAGCTCCTAGCACAGATACGCAGTATTTT. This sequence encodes CASSAGLAPSTDTQYF.

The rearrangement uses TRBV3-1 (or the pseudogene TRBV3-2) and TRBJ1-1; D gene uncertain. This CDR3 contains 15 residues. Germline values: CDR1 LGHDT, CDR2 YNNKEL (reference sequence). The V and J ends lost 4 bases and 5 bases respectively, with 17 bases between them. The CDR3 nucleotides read TGTGCCAGCAGCCGCTCGAGTGGAACGGGGACTGAAGCTTTCTTT. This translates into CASSRSSGTGTEAFF.

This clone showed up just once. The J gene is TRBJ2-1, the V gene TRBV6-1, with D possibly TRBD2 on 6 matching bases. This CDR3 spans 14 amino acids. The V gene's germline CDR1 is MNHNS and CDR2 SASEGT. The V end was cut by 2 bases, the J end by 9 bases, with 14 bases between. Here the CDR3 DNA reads TGTGCCAGCAGTGAAAATCTTAGGAGGGGTGAGCAGTTCTTC. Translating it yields CASSENLRRGEQFF.

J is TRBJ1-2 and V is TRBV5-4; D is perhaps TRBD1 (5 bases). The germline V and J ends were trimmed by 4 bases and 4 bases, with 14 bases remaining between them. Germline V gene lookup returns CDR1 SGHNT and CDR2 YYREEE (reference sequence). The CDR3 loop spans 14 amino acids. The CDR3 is CASSPGGVGYGYTF. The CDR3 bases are TGTGCCAGCAGCCCGGGGGGGGTGGGCTATGGCTACACCTTC. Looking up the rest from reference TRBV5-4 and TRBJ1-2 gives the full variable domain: ETGVTQSPTHLIKTRGQQVTLRCSSQSGHNTVSWYQQALGQGPQFIFQYYREEENGRGNFPPRFSGLQFPNYSSELNVNALELDDSALYLCASSPGGVGYGYTFGSGTRLTVV.

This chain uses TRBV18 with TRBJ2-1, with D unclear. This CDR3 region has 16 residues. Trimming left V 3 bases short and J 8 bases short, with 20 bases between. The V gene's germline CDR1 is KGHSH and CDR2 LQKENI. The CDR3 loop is CASSPLPASYRDEQFF. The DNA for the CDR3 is TGTGCCAGCTCACCCTTACCAGCCTCCTACAGAGATGAGCAGTTCTTC.

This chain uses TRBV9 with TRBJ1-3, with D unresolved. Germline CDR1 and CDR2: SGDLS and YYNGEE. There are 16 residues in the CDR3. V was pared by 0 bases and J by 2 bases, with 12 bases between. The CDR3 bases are TGTGCCAGCAGCGTAGGCGGGGTAGGAGCTGGAAACACCATATATTTT. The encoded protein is CASSVGGVGAGNTIYF.

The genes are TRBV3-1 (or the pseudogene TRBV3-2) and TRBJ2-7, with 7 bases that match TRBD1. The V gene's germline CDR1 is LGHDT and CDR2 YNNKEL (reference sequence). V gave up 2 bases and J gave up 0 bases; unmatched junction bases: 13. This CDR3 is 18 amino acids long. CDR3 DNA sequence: TGTGCCAGCAGCCAACTAAGGGTGGCCAGGGGGTCCTCCTACGAGCAGTACTTC. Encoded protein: CASSQLRVARGSSYEQYF.

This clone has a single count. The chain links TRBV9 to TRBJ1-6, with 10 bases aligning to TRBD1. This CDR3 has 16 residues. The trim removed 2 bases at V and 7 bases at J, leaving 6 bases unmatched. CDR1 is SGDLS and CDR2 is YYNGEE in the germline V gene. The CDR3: CASSVEGQGLNSPLHF. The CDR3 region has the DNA TGTGCCAGCAGCGTTGAGGGACAGGGGTTAAATTCACCCCTCCACTTT.

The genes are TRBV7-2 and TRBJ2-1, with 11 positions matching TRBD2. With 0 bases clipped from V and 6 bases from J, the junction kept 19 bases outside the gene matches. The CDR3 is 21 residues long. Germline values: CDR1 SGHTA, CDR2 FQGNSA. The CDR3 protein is CASSLAVSGGLIAGGTNEQFF. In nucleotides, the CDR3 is TGTGCCAGCAGCTTAGCGGTGTCAGGGGGCTTAATAGCGGGAGGGACCAATGAGCAGTTCTTC.

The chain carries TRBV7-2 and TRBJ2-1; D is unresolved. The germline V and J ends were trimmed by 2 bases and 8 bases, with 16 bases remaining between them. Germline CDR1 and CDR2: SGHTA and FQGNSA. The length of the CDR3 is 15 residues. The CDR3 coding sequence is TGTGCCAGCAGCTTAAACGCTATTGCTACAGATGAGCAGTTCTTC. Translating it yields CASSLNAIATDEQFF.

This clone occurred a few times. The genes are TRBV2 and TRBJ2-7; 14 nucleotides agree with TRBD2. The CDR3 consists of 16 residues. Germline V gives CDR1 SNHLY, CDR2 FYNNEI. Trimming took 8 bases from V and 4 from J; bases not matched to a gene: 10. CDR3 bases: TGTGCCAGCTGGGCTGGGACTAGCGGGAGTAGGTACGAGCAGTACTTC. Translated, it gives CASWAGTSGSRYEQYF.

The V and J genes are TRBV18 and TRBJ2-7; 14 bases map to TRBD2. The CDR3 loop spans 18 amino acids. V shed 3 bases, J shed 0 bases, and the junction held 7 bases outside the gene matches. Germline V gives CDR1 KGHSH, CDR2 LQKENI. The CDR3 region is CASSPRGLAGANSYEQYF. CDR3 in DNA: TGTGCCAGCTCACCCAGGGGACTAGCGGGAGCGAACTCCTACGAGCAGTACTTC. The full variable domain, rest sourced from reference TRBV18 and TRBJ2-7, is NAGVMQNPRHLVRRRGQEARLRCSPMKGHSHVYWYRQLPEEGLKFMVYLQKENIIDESGMPKERFSAEFPKEGPSILRIQQVVRGDSAAYFCASSPRGLAGANSYEQYFGPGTRLTVT.

The CDR3, as DNA: TGTGCCAGCAGCCGGGAGGTTGGAGGAAACACCATATATTTT. It is translated as CASSREVGGNTIYF. The chain couples TRBV7-9 to TRBJ1-3; D remains ambiguous. The CDR3 is made up of 14 amino acids. Deletions cut 5 bases from V and 4 bases from J, with 12 bases between. The germline V gene encodes CDR1 SEHNR and CDR2 FQNEAQ (reference sequence).

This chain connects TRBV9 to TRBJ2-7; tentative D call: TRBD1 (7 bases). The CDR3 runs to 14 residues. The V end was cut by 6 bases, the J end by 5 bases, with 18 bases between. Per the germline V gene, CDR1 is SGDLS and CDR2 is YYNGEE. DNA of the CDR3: TGTGCCAGCACCCAAGGGGGCGGGACCGACGAGCAGTACTTC. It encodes CASTQGGGTDEQYF.

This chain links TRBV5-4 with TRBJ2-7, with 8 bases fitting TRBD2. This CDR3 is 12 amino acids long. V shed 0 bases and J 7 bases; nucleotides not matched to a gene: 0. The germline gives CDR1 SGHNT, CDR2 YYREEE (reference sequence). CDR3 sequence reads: CASSLVAGEQYF. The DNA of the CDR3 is TGTGCCAGCAGCTTGGTAGCGGGAGAGCAGTACTTC.

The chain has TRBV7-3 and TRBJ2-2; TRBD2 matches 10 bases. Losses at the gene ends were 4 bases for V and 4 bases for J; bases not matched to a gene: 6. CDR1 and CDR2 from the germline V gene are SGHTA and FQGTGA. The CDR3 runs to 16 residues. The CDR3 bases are TGTGCCAGCAGCTCCCTAGCGGGAGCGGGCACCGGGGAGCTGTTTTTT. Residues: CASSSLAGAGTGELFF.

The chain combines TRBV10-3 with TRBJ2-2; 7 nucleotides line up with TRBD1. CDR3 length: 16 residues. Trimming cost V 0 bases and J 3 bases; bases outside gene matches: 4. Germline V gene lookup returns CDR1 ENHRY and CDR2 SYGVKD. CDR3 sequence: CAISESEGAYTGELFF. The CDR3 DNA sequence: TGTGCCATCAGTGAGTCAGAGGGGGCCTACACCGGGGAGCTGTTTTTT.

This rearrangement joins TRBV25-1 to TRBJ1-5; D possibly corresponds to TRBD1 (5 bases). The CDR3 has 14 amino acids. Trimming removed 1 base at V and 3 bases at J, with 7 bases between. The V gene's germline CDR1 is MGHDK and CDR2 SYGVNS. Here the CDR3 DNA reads TGTGCCAGCAGTGAATGGGACTCCAATCAGCCCCAGCATTTT. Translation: CASSEWDSNQPQHF.

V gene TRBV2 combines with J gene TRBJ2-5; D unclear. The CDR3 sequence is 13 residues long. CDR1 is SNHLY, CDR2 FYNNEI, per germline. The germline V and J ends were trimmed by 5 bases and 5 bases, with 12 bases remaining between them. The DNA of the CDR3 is TGTGCCAGCAGTACGTCTACCTGGGAGACCCAGTACTTC. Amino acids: CASSTSTWETQYF.